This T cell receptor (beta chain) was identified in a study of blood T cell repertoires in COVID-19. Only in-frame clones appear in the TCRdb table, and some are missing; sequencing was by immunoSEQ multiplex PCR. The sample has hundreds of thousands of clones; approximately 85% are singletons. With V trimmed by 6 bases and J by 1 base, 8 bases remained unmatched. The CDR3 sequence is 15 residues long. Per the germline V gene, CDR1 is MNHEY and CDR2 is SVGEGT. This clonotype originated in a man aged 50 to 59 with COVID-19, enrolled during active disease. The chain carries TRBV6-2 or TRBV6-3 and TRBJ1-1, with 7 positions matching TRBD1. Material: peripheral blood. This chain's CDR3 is CASSPRTGPNTEAFF. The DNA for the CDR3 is TGTGCCAGCAGCCCCCGGACAGGACCGAACACTGAAGCTTTCTTT.